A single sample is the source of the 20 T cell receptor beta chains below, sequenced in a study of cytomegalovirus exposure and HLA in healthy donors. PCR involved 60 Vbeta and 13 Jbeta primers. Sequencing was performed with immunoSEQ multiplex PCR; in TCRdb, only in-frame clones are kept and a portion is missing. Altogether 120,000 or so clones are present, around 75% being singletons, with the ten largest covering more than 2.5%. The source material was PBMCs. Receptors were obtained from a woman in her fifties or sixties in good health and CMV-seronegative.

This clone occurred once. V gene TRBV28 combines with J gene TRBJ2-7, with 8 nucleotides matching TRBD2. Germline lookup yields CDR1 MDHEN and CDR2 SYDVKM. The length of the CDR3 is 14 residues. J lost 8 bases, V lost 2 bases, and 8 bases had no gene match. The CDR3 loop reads CASSLEGTSYKQYF. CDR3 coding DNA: TGTGCCAGCAGTTTAGAGGGGACTAGTTATAAGCAGTACTTC. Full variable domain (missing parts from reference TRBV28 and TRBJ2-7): DVKVTQSSRYLVKRTGEKVFLECVQDMDHENMFWYRQDPGLGLRLIYFSYDVKMKEKGDIPEGYSVSREKKERFSLILESASTNQTSMYLCASSLEGTSYKQYFGPGTRLTVT.

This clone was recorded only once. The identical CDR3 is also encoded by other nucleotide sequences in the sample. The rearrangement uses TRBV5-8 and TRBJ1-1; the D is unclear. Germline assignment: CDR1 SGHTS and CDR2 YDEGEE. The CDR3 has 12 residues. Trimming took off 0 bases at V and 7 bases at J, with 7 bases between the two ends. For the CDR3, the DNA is TGTGCCAGCAGCTTGGTAGCAGTTGAAGCTTTCTTT. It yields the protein CASSLVAVEAFF.

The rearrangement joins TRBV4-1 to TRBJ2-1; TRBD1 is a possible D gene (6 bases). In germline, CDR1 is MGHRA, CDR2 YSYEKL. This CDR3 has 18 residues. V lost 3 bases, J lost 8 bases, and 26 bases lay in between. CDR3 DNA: TGCGCCAGCAGCCACCTCAGAGCCGTCAGGGGTTGGGTCTATGAGCAGTTCTTC. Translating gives CASSHLRAVRGWVYEQFF.

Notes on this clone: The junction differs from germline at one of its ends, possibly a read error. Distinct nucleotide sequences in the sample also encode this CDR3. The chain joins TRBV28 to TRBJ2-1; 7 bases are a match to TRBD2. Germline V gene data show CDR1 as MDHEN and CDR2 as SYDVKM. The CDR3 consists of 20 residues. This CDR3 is CASSSPFGSGPGLSYNEQFF. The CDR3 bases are TGTGCCAGTAGTTCCCCTTTTGGTAGCGGGCCGGGCTTATCCTACAATGAGCAGTTCTTC.

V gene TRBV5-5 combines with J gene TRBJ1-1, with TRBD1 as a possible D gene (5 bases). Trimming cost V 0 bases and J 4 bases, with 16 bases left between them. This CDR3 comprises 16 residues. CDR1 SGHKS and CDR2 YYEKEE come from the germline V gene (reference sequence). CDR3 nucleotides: TGTGCCAGCAGCTTGGGTGCTGGTGGGGCATTCACTGAAGCTTTCTTT. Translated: CASSLGAGGAFTEAFF.

DNA of the CDR3: TGTGCCGCAGGTGTAAACTATGGCTACACCTTC. Amino acid sequence: CAAGVNYGYTF. The V gene is TRBV28, the J gene TRBJ1-2; D gene uncertain. The CDR3 covers 11 residues. The V gene's germline CDR1 is MDHEN and CDR2 SYDVKM. With 11 bases removed from V and 2 bases from J, the gap between germline ends came to 9 bases.

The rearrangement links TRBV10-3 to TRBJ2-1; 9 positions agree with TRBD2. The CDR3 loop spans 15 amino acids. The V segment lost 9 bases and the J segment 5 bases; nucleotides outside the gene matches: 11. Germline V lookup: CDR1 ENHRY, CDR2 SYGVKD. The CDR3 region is CAIDAGTSNDNEQFF. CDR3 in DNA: TGTGCCATAGATGCCGGGACTAGCAACGACAATGAGCAGTTCTTC.

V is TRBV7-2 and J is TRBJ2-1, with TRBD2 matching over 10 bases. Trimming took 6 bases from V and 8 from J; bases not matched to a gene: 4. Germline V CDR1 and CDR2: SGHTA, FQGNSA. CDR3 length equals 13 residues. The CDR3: CASSPSGSHEQFF. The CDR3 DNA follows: TGTGCCAGCAGTCCTAGCGGGAGCCATGAGCAGTTCTTC. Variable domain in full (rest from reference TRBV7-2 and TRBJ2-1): GAGVSQSPSNKVTEKGKDVELRCDPISGHTALYWYRQSLGQGLEFLIYFQGNSAPDKSGLPSDRFSAERTGGSVSTLTIQRTQQEDSAVYLCASSPSGSHEQFFGPGTRLTVL.

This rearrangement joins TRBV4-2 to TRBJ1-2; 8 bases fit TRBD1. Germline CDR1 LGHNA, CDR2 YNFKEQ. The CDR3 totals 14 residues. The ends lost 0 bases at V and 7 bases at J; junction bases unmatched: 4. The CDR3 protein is CASSQDGGQAGYTF. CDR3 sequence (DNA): TGTGCCAGCAGCCAAGACGGGGGACAGGCTGGCTACACCTTC.

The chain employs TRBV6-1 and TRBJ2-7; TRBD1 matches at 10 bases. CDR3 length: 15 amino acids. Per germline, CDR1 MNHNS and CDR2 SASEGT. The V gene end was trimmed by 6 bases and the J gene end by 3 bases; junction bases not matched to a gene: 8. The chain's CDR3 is CASRLGGTGDYEQYF. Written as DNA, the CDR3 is TGTGCCAGCAGACTAGGAGGGACAGGGGACTACGAGCAGTACTTC.

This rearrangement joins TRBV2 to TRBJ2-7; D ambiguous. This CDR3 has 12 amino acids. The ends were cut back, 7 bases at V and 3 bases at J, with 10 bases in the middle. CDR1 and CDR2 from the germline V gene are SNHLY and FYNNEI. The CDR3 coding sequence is TGTGCCAGCATCGAGGTGAGCTACGAGCAGTACTTC. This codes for CASIEVSYEQYF.

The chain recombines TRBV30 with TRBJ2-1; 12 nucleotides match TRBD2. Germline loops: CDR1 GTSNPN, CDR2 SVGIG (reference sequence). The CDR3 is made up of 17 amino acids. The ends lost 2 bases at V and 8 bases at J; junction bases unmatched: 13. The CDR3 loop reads CAWSLGLAGGIVDEQFF. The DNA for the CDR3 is TGTGCCTGGAGTTTAGGGCTAGCGGGAGGGATTGTTGATGAGCAGTTCTTC.

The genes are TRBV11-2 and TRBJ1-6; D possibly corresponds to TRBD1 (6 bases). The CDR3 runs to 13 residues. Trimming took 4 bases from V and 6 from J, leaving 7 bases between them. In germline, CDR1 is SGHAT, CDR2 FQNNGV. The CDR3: CASSSQGNSPLHF. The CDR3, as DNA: TGTGCCAGCAGCTCACAGGGTAATTCACCCCTCCACTTT.

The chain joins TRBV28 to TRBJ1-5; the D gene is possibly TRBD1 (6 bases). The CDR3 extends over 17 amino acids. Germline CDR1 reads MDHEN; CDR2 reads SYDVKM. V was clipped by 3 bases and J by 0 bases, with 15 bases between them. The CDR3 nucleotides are TGTGCCAGCAGTTTCGGGACACTGATTTATAGCAATCAGCCCCAGCATTTT. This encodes CASSFGTLIYSNQPQHF. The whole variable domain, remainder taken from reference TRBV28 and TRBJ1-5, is DVKVTQSSRYLVKRTGEKVFLECVQDMDHENMFWYRQDPGLGLRLIYFSYDVKMKEKGDIPEGYSVSREKKERFSLILESASTNQTSMYLCASSFGTLIYSNQPQHFGDGTRLSIL.

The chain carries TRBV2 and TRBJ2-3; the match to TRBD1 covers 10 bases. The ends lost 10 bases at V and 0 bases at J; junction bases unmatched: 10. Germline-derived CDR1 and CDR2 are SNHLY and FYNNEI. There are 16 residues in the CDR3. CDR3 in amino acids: CANLRDRGFSTDTQYF. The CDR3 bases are TGTGCCAATCTCCGGGACAGGGGATTCAGCACAGATACGCAGTATTTT. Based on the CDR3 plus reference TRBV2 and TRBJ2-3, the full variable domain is EPEVTQTPSHQVTQMGQEVILRCVPISNHLYFYWYRQILGQKVEFLVSFYNNEISEKSEIFDDQFSVERPDGSNFTLKIRSTKLEDSAMYFCANLRDRGFSTDTQYFGPGTRLTVL.

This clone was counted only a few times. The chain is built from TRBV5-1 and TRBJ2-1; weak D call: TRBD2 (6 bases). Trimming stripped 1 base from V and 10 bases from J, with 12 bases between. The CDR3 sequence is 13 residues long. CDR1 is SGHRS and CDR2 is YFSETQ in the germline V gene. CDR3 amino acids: CASSLILEGEQFF. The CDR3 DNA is TGCGCCAGCAGCTTGATTCTGGAGGGCGAGCAGTTCTTC.

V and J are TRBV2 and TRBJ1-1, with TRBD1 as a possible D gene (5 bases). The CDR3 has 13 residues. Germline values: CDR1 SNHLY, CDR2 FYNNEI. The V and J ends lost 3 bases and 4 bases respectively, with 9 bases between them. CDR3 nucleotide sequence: TGTGCCAGCAGTGAGGAGGGGATCACTGAAGCTTTCTTT. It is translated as CASSEEGITEAFF.

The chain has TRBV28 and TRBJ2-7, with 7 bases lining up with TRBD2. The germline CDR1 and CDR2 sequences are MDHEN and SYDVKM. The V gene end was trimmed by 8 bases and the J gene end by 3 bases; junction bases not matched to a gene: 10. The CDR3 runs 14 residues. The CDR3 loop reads CASQPGTNLYEQYF. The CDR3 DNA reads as TGTGCCAGCCAGCCCGGGACTAACCTCTACGAGCAGTACTTC.

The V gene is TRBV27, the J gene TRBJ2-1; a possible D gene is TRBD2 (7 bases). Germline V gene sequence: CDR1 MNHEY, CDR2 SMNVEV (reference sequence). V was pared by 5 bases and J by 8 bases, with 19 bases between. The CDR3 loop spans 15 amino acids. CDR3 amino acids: CASSQSPQGGDEQFF. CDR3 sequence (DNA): TGTGCCAGCAGTCAAAGCCCACAGGGAGGGGATGAGCAGTTCTTC.

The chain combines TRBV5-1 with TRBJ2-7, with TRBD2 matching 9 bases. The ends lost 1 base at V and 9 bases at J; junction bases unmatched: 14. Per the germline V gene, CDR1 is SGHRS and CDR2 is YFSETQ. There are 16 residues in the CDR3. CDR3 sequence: CASSLYIAGVLSGQYF. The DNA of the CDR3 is TGCGCCAGCAGCTTGTATATAGCGGGAGTCCTAAGCGGGCAGTACTTC. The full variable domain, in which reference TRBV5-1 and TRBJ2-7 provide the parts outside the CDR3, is KAGVTQTPRYLIKTRGQQVTLSCSPISGHRSVSWYQQTPGQGLQFLFEYFSETQRNKGNFPGRFSGRQFSNSRSEMNVSTLELGDSALYLCASSLYIAGVLSGQYFGPGTRLTVT.